The sequence of this TCR beta chain was determined in a study of blood T cell repertoires in COVID-19. Overall study context: Samples taken during acute and convalescent COVID-19 were collected in the United States, Italy and Spain. PBMCs, B-cell-depleted T cells, or T cells were the source of the cDNA or gDNA that made up the material.

Germline assignment: CDR1 LGHDT and CDR2 YNNKEL (reference sequence). V shed 2 bases and J shed 5 bases, with 6 bases lying between them. The CDR3 length is 12 residues. This clone was observed once. Per the study methods: Using reference gene primer amplification, nucleated cell counts were estimated. Produced via immunoSEQ multiplex PCR; TCRdb's table is partial and in-frame only. V and J calls plus clone size are reproduced from that table; the DNA served to infer D and trimming. The sample lists 250,000 to 350,000 clones; approximately 87% were seen once. V is TRBV3-1 (or the pseudogene TRBV3-2) and J is TRBJ1-2; D gene ambiguous. This receptor was obtained from a woman aged 50 to 65 with active or convalescent COVID-19. Sequenced sample: peripheral blood. CDR3 protein: CASSQLSYGYTF. Written as DNA, the CDR3 is TGTGCCAGCAGCCAATTGTCTTATGGCTACACCTTC.